The subject of this entry is one T cell receptor (beta chain). Sequencing was performed with immunoSEQ multiplex PCR; in TCRdb, only in-frame clones are kept and a portion is missing. The sample contains around 97,000 clones, 92% of which appear only once. Deletions cut 6 bases from V and 7 bases from J, with 21 bases between. This CDR3 is 15 amino acids long. The germline V gene has CDR1 MDHEN and CDR2 SYDVKM. The source of the sample is a study of T cell changes during pregnancy in multiple sclerosis. The chain carries TRBV28 and TRBJ2-5; no definite D call. The material was peripheral blood, obtained after pregnancy. This TCR was sampled from a female donor with multiple sclerosis, enrolled in a pregnancy study. The CDR3 sequence: CASSSPPIPRGTQYF. CDR3 bases: TGTGCCAGCAGCTCCCCCCCGATCCCACGAGGGACCCAGTACTTC.